This TCR beta chain was observed in a study of technical replicates of blood from several donors. CDR3 length equals 17 residues. Germline V gives CDR1 MGHRA, CDR2 YSYEKL. Germline trimming cut 1 base from V and 2 bases from J; bases unmatched to any gene: 9. Produced via immunoSEQ multiplex PCR; TCRdb's table is partial and in-frame only. The sample contains about 67,000 clones, 98% of which appear only once. The TCR sequence derives from a human donor in good health. The gene calls are TRBV4-1 and TRBJ2-7, with 9 bases fitting TRBD2. The specimen was T cells isolated from PBMCs. The CDR3, as DNA: TGCGCCAGCAGCCAAGCCATCGTTAGCGGGGGAACCTACGAGCAGTACTTC. It is translated as CASSQAIVSGGTYEQYF.